The 14 T cell receptor beta chains below all came from one sample that was sequenced in a study of blood T cell repertoires in COVID-19. The assay was immunoSEQ multiplex PCR, and TCRdb's table has in-frame clones only and misses some. The sample includes a few hundred thousand clones, about 85% of them seen just once. The sample was peripheral blood. These receptor sequences come from a man in his fifties or sixties with acute or convalescent COVID-19.

The V call is TRBV2, the J call TRBJ2-5; D might be TRBD2 (6 bases). The CDR3 has 15 amino acids. Germline CDR1 and CDR2: SNHLY and FYNNEI. The V gene lost 10 bases and the J gene lost 2 bases, with 20 bases spanning the gap. The CDR3 DNA is TGTGCCACCTTTAAAAGAGCTGGGGGGCAAGAGACCCAGTACTTC. It encodes CATFKRAGGQETQYF.

V gene TRBV5-6 combines with J gene TRBJ2-7; D is perhaps TRBD1 (5 bases). The CDR3 is 14 residues long. Trimming pared 0 bases from V and 5 bases from J, leaving 12 bases between. The germline gives CDR1 SGHDT, CDR2 YYEEEE. CDR3 region: CASSLGTLPHEQYF. CDR3 coding DNA: TGTGCCAGCAGCTTGGGGACATTACCCCACGAGCAGTACTTC. Complete variable domain (other parts from reference TRBV5-6 and TRBJ2-7): DAGVTQSPTHLIKTRGQQVTLRCSPKSGHDTVSWYQQALGQGPQFIFQYYEEEERQRGNFPDRFSGHQFPNYSSELNVNALLLGDSALYLCASSLGTLPHEQYFGPGTRLTVT.

The chain joins TRBV6-1 to TRBJ1-5; TRBD1 matches at 7 bases. CDR3 length equals 19 residues. Germline values: CDR1 MNHNS, CDR2 SASEGT. Germline trimming cut 0 bases from V and 1 base from J; bases unmatched to any gene: 12. This CDR3 reads CASSEARAGTDKSNQPQHF. The CDR3 DNA sequence: TGTGCCAGCAGTGAAGCCCGGGCAGGGACAGACAAAAGCAATCAGCCCCAGCATTTT.

V and J are TRBV19 and TRBJ2-2; 8 bases line up with TRBD1. With V trimmed by 6 bases and J by 1 base, 7 bases remained unmatched. CDR3 length: 16 residues. The germline V gene has CDR1 LNHDA and CDR2 SQIVND (reference sequence). This CDR3 reads CASSEQGGLNTGELFF. As DNA, the CDR3 is TGTGCCAGTAGCGAACAGGGGGGACTGAACACCGGGGAGCTGTTTTTT.

The rearrangement links TRBV10-3 to TRBJ2-1, with D tentatively TRBD2 (6 bases). This CDR3 spans 12 amino acids. V lost 8 bases, J lost 6 bases, and 11 bases lay in between. Germline values: CDR1 ENHRY, CDR2 SYGVKD. The CDR3 region has the DNA TGTGCCATCTCGCGGGAACCCAATGAGCAGTTCTTC. Translation gives CAISREPNEQFF.

This chain's CDR3 is CASSFSVNYEQYF. The CDR3 DNA is TGTGCCAGCAGTTTTTCGGTCAACTACGAGCAGTACTTC. J is TRBJ2-7 and V is TRBV27; D is unclear. The germline CDR1 and CDR2 sequences are MNHEY and SMNVEV (reference sequence). The V end was cut by 3 bases, the J end by 3 bases, with 9 bases between. This CDR3 has 13 residues.

The gene calls are TRBV4-3 and TRBJ2-3; D perhaps matches TRBD1 (5 bases). Germline V gives CDR1 LGHNA, CDR2 YSLEER. This CDR3 is built from 16 residues. Trimming shortened V by 2 bases and J by 1 base, and 13 bases separated the two germline ends. The CDR3 DNA is TGCGCCAGCAGCCAAACACCAGGGATCCGCACAGATACGCAGTATTTT. Translated: CASSQTPGIRTDTQYF.

V and J are TRBV27 and TRBJ2-7; possible D gene TRBD1, 5 bases. The CDR3 is made up of 12 amino acids. CDR1 MNHEY and CDR2 SMNVEV come from the germline V gene (reference sequence). V lost 0 bases and J 6 bases, leaving 6 bases between the germline ends. The CDR3 region is CASSLSRGEQYF. The CDR3 DNA is TGTGCCAGCAGTTTATCAAGGGGCGAGCAGTACTTC.

The V call is TRBV19, the J call TRBJ2-3; perhaps TRBD1 as D (5 bases). The V end was cut by 5 bases, the J end by 1 base, with 16 bases between. CDR3 length equals 16 residues. Per the germline V gene, CDR1 is LNHDA and CDR2 is SQIVND (reference sequence). The CDR3 is CASSLQASARTDTQYF. CDR3 in DNA: TGTGCCAGTAGTCTACAGGCTTCCGCCCGCACAGATACGCAGTATTTT.

The table lists this clone with a few counts. V gene TRBV30 combines with J gene TRBJ1-4; a possible D gene is TRBD1 (5 bases). The germline V gene has CDR1 GTSNPN and CDR2 SVGIG (reference sequence). This CDR3 has 15 residues. The V gene lost 1 base and the J gene lost 7 bases, with 16 bases spanning the gap. The CDR3 nucleotides read TGTGCCTGGAGTGAAAGGGCAGGGCGGGGTGAAAAACTGTTTTTT. This codes for CAWSERAGRGEKLFF.

This clone was found once. The chain recombines TRBV4-3 with TRBJ2-6, with D possibly being TRBD1 (5 bases). The germline gives CDR1 LGHNA, CDR2 YSLEER. The CDR3 has 15 amino acids. V was trimmed by 0 bases and J by 4 bases, leaving 7 bases between them. Here the CDR3 reads CASSQDRVGANVLTF. DNA of the CDR3: TGCGCCAGCAGCCAAGACAGGGTAGGGGCCAACGTCCTGACTTTC.

The chain combines TRBV3-1 (or the pseudogene TRBV3-2) with TRBJ2-3; TRBD2 agrees at 7 bases. CDR1 is LGHDT, CDR2 YNNKEL, per germline (reference sequence). With V trimmed by 3 bases and J by 3 bases, 6 bases remained unmatched. CDR3 length equals 15 residues. DNA of the CDR3: TGTGCCAGCAGCCAGCGGGCGGGAGCGACAGATACGCAGTATTTT. As protein: CASSQRAGATDTQYF.

As concerns this clone: Within the sample, other DNA sequences also encode this same CDR3. This rearrangement joins TRBV27 to TRBJ1-2; possibly TRBD1 for D (5 bases). This CDR3 region has 13 residues. The germline CDR1 and CDR2 sequences are MNHEY and SMNVEV (reference sequence). Trimming took off 5 bases at V and 2 bases at J, with 9 bases between the two ends. As DNA, the CDR3 is TGTGCCAGCAGTCTGCGGGGGAACTATGGCTACACCTTC. Translating it yields CASSLRGNYGYTF.

This clone was found a few times. The chain is built from TRBV12-3 or TRBV12-4 and TRBJ2-3; maybe TRBD1 (6 bases). Trimming cost V 7 bases and J 5 bases, with 10 bases left between them. This CDR3 is 12 amino acids long. The CDR3 is CASNSGEDTQYF. The CDR3 nucleotides read TGTGCCAGCAACTCAGGGGAAGATACGCAGTATTTT.